The 11 T cell receptor beta chains below were found in one sample sequenced in a study of blood T cell repertoires in COVID-19. Some clones are missing from TCRdb's copy, which holds only in-frame ones; the method was immunoSEQ multiplex PCR. The data hold 140,000 to 150,000 clones, with 80% to 90% observed a single time. The sample taken for sequencing was PBMCs or T cells enriched from blood (not recorded which). These receptors were taken from a woman in her fifties or sixties with acute COVID-19.

CDR3 sequence reads: CASSPAGTWRDTIYF. The DNA of the CDR3 is TGTGCCAGTAGCCCCGCGGGGACCTGGCGGGACACCATATATTTT. This chain joins TRBV19 and TRBJ1-3; tentative D call: TRBD1 (5 bases). V dropped 6 bases and J dropped 8 bases, with 20 bases sitting between them. The CDR3 contains 15 residues. Germline lookup yields CDR1 LNHDA and CDR2 SQIVND (reference sequence). Full variable domain (rest looked up from reference TRBV19 and TRBJ1-3): DGGITQSPKYLFRKEGQNVTLSCEQNLNHDAMYWYRQDPGQGLRLIYYSQIVNDFQKGDIAEGYSVSREKKESFPLTVTSAQKNPTAFYLCASSPAGTWRDTIYFGEGSWLTVV.

This sequence joins TRBV19 and TRBJ2-1; unclear D gene. The CDR3 runs to 12 residues. Germline CDR1 reads LNHDA; CDR2 reads SQIVND (reference sequence). Trimming pared 10 bases from V and 4 bases from J, leaving 11 bases between. The CDR3 loop is CATRSRYNEQFF. DNA for the CDR3: TGTGCCACGAGATCCCGGTACAATGAGCAGTTCTTC. Together with reference TRBV19 and TRBJ2-1, the CDR3 gives the full variable domain: DGGITQSPKYLFRKEGQNVTLSCEQNLNHDAMYWYRQDPGQGLRLIYYSQIVNDFQKGDIAEGYSVSREKKESFPLTVTSAQKNPTAFYLCATRSRYNEQFFGPGTRLTVL.

The chain combines TRBV12-5 with TRBJ1-2, with 12 nucleotides matching TRBD1. This CDR3 region has 16 residues. V gave up 0 bases and J gave up 8 bases; unmatched junction bases: 7. Germline values: CDR1 LGHNT, CDR2 FRNRAP. In DNA, the CDR3 is TGTGCTAGTGGTTTGGTAGACCCCGGGACAGGGGGCGGCTACACCTTC. Its translation is CASGLVDPGTGGGYTF.

This rearrangement joins TRBV9 to TRBJ1-6; 7 positions match TRBD1. The germline CDR1 and CDR2 sequences are SGDLS and YYNGEE. The V segment lost 3 bases and the J segment 9 bases; nucleotides outside the gene matches: 12. The CDR3 is 16 amino acids. Here the CDR3 DNA reads TGTGCCAGCAGCGCCGAAGAGTGGGACAGAGGTTCACCCCTCCACTTT. Encoded protein: CASSAEEWDRGSPLHF.

The chain carries TRBV19 and TRBJ2-5; 7 nucleotides align to TRBD2. Losses at the gene ends were 5 bases for V and 10 bases for J; bases not matched to a gene: 16. This CDR3 comprises 15 residues. Germline CDR1 reads LNHDA; CDR2 reads SQIVND (reference sequence). The CDR3 here is CASSSRAGVGGIQYF. CDR3 in DNA: TGTGCCAGTAGTTCCCGTGCGGGAGTCGGGGGAATCCAGTACTTC.

The genes are TRBV9 and TRBJ2-1, with 9 bases identical to TRBD1. The length of the CDR3 is 16 residues. Germline assignment: CDR1 SGDLS and CDR2 YYNGEE. Losses at the gene ends were 1 base for V and 2 bases for J; bases not matched to a gene: 4. CDR3 in amino acids: CASSVSGTGTYNEQFF. CDR3 DNA: TGTGCCAGCAGCGTAAGCGGGACAGGGACCTACAATGAGCAGTTCTTC.

The V and J genes are TRBV6-4 and TRBJ2-3; TRBD2 matches at 8 bases. V was clipped by 5 bases and J by 3 bases; unmatched bases: 16. The CDR3 runs to 18 residues. From germline, CDR1 is MRHNA and CDR2 SNTAGT. CDR3 coding DNA: TGTGCCAGCAGTTTTTCGATGGTAGCGGGATTGGCGACAGATACGCAGTATTTT. Amino acid sequence: CASSFSMVAGLATDTQYF.

The DNA of the CDR3 is TGCAGCGTTGGAGGGAGCACTGAGCAGTTCTTC. Encoded protein: CSVGGSTEQFF. The chain combines TRBV29-1 with TRBJ2-1; possible D gene TRBD2, 5 bases. V lost 4 bases and J 9 bases, leaving 10 bases between the germline ends. Per the germline V gene, CDR1 is SQVTM and CDR2 is ANQGSEA. This CDR3 is built from 11 residues.

The chain joins TRBV19 to TRBJ2-2; weak D call: TRBD1 (6 bases). Trimming cost V 6 bases and J 8 bases, with 16 bases left between them. This CDR3 comprises 14 residues. CDR1 is LNHDA and CDR2 is SQIVND in the germline V gene (reference sequence). CDR3 in amino acids: CASSSLRGGGELFF. As DNA, the CDR3 is TGTGCCAGTAGCTCCCTCAGGGGTGGGGGGGAGCTGTTTTTT.

The gene calls are TRBV27 and TRBJ2-1; 7 nucleotides agree with TRBD1. The CDR3 consists of 15 residues. Germline CDR1 reads MNHEY; CDR2 reads SMNVEV (reference sequence). V shed 4 bases and J 5 bases; nucleotides not matched to a gene: 8. The CDR3 region has the DNA TGTGCCAGCAGTTCTCTCGGGACAGCTAACAATGAGCAGTTCTTC. The encoded protein is CASSSLGTANNEQFF.

This clone has just one count. V is TRBV27 and J is TRBJ1-2, with TRBD1 identical over 7 bases. Per germline, CDR1 MNHEY and CDR2 SMNVEV (reference sequence). V was pared by 3 bases and J by 0 bases, with 4 bases of the junction left unmatched. The CDR3 extends over 15 amino acids. The CDR3 nucleotides read TGTGCCAGCAGTTTGATCGGACAGGCTAACTATGGCTACACCTTC. Translating it yields CASSLIGQANYGYTF.